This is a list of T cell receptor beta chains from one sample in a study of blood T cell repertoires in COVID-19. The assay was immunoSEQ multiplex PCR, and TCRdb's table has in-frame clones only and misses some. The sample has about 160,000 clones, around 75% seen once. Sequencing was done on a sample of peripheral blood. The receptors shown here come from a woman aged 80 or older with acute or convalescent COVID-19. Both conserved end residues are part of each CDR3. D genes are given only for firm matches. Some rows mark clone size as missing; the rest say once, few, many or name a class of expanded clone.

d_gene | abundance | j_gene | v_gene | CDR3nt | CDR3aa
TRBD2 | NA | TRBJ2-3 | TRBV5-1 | TGCGCCAGCAGCTCGGAACTAGCGGGGTCAGATACGCAGTATTTT | CASSSELAGSDTQYF
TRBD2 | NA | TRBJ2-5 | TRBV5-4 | TGTGCCAGCAGCTTGTTAGTAGAGTCTAGCGGGAGGGCCGGGGAGACCCAGTACTTC | CASSLLVESSGRAGETQYF
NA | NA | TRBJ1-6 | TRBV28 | TGTGCCAGCAGTCTAAACAGGGTTAATTCACCCCTCCACTTT | CASSLNRVNSPLHF
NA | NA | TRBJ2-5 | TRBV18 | TGTGCCAGCTCACCACCGGGAGTTCAAGAGACCCAGTACTTC | CASSPPGVQETQYF
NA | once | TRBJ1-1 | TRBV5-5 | TGTGCCAGCAGCTTGGCAGGGGTCACTGAAGCTTTCTTT | CASSLAGVTEAFF
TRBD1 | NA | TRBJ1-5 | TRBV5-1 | TGCGCCAGCAGCTCGACAGGGGGCATGGATCAGCCCCAGCATTTT | CASSSTGGMDQPQHF
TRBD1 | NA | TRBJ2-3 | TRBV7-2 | TGTGCCAGCGGGGACAGGGTAATCACAGATACGCAGTATTTT | CASGDRVITDTQYF
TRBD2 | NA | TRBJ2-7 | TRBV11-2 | TGTGCCAGCAGCTTAGGATTGATGGCGGGGGGCGCCACCCGTGAGCAGTACTTC | CASSLGLMAGGATREQYF
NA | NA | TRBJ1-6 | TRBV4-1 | TGCGCCAGCAGCCACACTGACAGTATCAATTCACCCCTCCACTTT | CASSHTDSINSPLHF
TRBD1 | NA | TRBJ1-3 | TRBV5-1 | TGCGCCAGCAGCTTGGACAGGGGAACTGGAAACACCATATATTTT | CASSLDRGTGNTIYF
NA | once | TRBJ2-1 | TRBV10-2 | TGCGCCAGCAGCCCGGACTGGCGGGAGCAGTTCTTC | CASSPDWREQFF
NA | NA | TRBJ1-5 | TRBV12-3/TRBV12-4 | TGTGCCAGCAGTTGGGGGAGGGATCAGCCCCAGCATTTT | CASSWGRDQPQHF
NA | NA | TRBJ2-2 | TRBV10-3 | TGTGCCATCAGGGGCCTCGGGGTTGGCACCGGGGAGCTGTTTTTT | CAIRGLGVGTGELFF
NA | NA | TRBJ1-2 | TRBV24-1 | TGTGCCACCAGTGAATCTGGACAGCCCGACTATGGCTACACCTTC | CATSESGQPDYGYTF
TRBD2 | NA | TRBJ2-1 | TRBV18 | TGTGCCAGCTCACCACCAGCGGGGGGACACAATGAGCAGTTCTTC | CASSPPAGGHNEQFF
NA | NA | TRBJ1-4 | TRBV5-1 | TGCGCCAGCAGCCTAACTGGGGGCCCCACTAATGAAAAACTGTTTTTT | CASSLTGGPTNEKLFF
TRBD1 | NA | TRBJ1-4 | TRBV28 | TGTGCCAGCAGTTTACTCAGGGGGCTTAATGAAAAACTGTTTTTT | CASSLLRGLNEKLFF
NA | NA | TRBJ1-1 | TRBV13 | TGTGCCAGCAGCTTAGGCCCCATGAACACTGAAGCTTTCTTT | CASSLGPMNTEAFF
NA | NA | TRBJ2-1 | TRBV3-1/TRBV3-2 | TGTGCCAGCAGCCAAGCCTACGGGAATGAGCAGTTCTTC | CASSQAYGNEQFF
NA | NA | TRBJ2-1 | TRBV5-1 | TGCGCCAGCAGTTTTTCCCAGGGCGCCTACAATGAGCAGTTCTTC | CASSFSQGAYNEQFF
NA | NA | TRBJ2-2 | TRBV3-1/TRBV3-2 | TGTGCCAGCAGCCCTACTGACAGGAACACCGGGGAGCTGTTTTTT | CASSPTDRNTGELFF
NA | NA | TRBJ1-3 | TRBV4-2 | TGTGCCAGCAGCCAAGATGGCGGGACTTTTGGGTTAACTGGAAACACCATATATTTT | CASSQDGGTFGLTGNTIYF
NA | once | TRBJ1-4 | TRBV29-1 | TGCAGCGTTGAGCGGCAGGGGAGTGAAAAACTGTTTTTT | CSVERQGSEKLFF
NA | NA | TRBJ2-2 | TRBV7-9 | TGTGCCAGCAGCCGTACCGGGACGAACACCGGGGAGCTGTTTTTT | CASSRTGTNTGELFF
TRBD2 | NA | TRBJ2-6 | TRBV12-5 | TGTGCTAGTGGTTTGGTCCCCTGGCAGTTAGCGGGAGGGTACGGGGCCAACGTCCTGACTTTC | CASGLVPWQLAGGYGANVLTF
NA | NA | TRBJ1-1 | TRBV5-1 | TGCGCCAGCAGGACGGGGGGCACTGAAGCTTTCTTT | CASRTGGTEAFF
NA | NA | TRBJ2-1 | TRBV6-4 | TGTGCCAGCAGCCGGGAACCCTACAATGAGCAGTTCTTC | CASSREPYNEQFF
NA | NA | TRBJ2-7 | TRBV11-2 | TGTGCCAGCAGCTTAGAGGACAGCTACGAGCAGTACTTC | CASSLEDSYEQYF
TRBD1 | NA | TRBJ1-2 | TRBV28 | TGTGCCAGCAGTACAGGGGGCTATGGCTACACCTTC | CASSTGGYGYTF
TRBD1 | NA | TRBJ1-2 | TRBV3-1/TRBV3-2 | TGTGCCAGCAGCCGGGACAGGGGAATTGGCTACACCTTC | CASSRDRGIGYTF
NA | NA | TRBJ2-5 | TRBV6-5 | TGTGCCAGCAGTTCGGACAGAAGGACCCAGTACTTC | CASSSDRRTQYF
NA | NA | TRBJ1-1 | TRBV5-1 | TGCGCCAGCAGCTTGGACCCAGGGGTGAACACTGAAGCTTTCTTT | CASSLDPGVNTEAFF
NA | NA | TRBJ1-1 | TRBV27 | TGTGCCAGCAGGAGGGAACAGATGAACACTGAAGCTTTCTTT | CASRREQMNTEAFF
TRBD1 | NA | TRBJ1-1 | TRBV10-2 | TGCGCCAGCAGTGAACCGGGACAGGGCCTCTTAGCTTTCTTT | CASSEPGQGLLAFF
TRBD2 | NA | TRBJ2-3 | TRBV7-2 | TGTGCCAGCAGCCCCTCCGGACTAGCAGATACGCAGTATTTT | CASSPSGLADTQYF
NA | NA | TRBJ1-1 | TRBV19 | TGTGCCAGTAGTATCAGGGAGGGACTGAACACTGAAGCTTTCTTT | CASSIREGLNTEAFF
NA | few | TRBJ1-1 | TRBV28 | TGTGCCAGCAGTTCCACCTCCGGACAGATGAACACTGAAGCTTTCTTT | CASSSTSGQMNTEAFF
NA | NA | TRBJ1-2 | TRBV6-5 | TGTGCCAGCAGTTACTCGGGCCAGGGGCCCTATGGCTACACCTTC | CASSYSGQGPYGYTF
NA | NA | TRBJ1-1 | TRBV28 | TGTGCCAGCCTATATAACACTGAAGCTTTCTTT | CASLYNTEAFF
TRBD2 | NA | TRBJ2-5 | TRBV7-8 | TGTGCCAGCAGCTTAGCGCTCAGCGGGGGGCCACAGCAAGAGACCCAGTACTTC | CASSLALSGGPQQETQYF
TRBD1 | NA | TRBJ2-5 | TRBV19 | TGTGCCAGTAGTTGGACAGGGAGCGGGGAGACCCAGTACTTC | CASSWTGSGETQYF
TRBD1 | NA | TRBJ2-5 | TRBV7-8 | TGTGCCAGCAGCATTGGACAGGGGGCTGGGGAGACCCAGTACTTC | CASSIGQGAGETQYF
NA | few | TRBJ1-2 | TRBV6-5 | TGTGCCAGCCGAGGGATGGGCGGCTATGGCTACACCTTC | CASRGMGGYGYTF
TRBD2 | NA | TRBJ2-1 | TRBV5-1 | TGCGCCAGCAGCTTGGTGCTAGCGGGAGTTAATGAGCAGTTCTTC | CASSLVLAGVNEQFF
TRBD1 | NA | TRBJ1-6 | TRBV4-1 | TGCGCCAGCAGCCAACGGACAGGGGCGAATTCACCCCTCCACTTT | CASSQRTGANSPLHF
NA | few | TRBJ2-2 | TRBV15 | TGTGCCACCAGCAGTTTATCCGGGGAGCTGTTTTTT | CATSSLSGELFF
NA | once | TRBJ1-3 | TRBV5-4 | TGTGCCAGCAGCGATATGGGCGGAAACACCATATATTTT | CASSDMGGNTIYF
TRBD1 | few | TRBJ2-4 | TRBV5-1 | TGCGCCAGCAGCTTAGAGGGACAGAGACTAGCCAAAAACATTCAGTACTTC | CASSLEGQRLAKNIQYF
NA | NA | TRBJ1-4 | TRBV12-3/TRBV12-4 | TGTGCCAGCAGCGAAGGAGCAGATGAAAAACTGTTTTTT | CASSEGADEKLFF
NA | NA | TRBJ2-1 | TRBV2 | TGTGCCAGCAGGAGAGGAGCTTACAATGAGCAGTTCTTC | CASRRGAYNEQFF
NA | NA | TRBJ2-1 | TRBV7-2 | TGTGCCAGCAGCCCTAACAGCCTCCCCTACAATGAGCAGTTCTTC | CASSPNSLPYNEQFF
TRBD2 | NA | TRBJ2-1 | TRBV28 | TGTGCCAGTTCTAGCGGGAGCTCGGTAAATGAGCAGTTCTTC | CASSSGSSVNEQFF
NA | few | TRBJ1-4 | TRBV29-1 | TGCAGCGTGGACGTGGGGGCTGAAGAAAAACTGTTTTTT | CSVDVGAEEKLFF
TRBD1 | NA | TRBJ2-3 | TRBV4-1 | TGCGCCAGCAGCCAGGGGGACAGGGGGCGCAGATACACAGATACGCAGTATTTT | CASSQGDRGRRYTDTQYF
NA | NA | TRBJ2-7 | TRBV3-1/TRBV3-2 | TGTGCCAGCAGCCAGGGCGCGCCCACCGAGCAGTACTTC | CASSQGAPTEQYF
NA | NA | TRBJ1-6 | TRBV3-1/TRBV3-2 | TGTGCCAGCAGCCCCCGGGTGTATAATTCACCCCTCCACTTT | CASSPRVYNSPLHF
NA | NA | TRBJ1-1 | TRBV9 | TGTGCCAGCAGCGTAGTCCCCTTGGCTCTGAACACTGAAGCTTTCTTT | CASSVVPLALNTEAFF
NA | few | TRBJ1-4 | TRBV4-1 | TGCGCCAGCAGCCAAGGCCGGGGAGGTGAAAAACTGTTTTTT | CASSQGRGGEKLFF
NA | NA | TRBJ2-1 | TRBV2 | TGTGCCAGTTCCGCGACAGGAAGGTTCGGTGAGCAGTTCTTC | CASSATGRFGEQFF
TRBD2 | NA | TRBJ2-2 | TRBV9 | TGTGCCAGCAGCTTGAGCGGGAGCGGTATCGGGGAGCTGTTTTTT | CASSLSGSGIGELFF